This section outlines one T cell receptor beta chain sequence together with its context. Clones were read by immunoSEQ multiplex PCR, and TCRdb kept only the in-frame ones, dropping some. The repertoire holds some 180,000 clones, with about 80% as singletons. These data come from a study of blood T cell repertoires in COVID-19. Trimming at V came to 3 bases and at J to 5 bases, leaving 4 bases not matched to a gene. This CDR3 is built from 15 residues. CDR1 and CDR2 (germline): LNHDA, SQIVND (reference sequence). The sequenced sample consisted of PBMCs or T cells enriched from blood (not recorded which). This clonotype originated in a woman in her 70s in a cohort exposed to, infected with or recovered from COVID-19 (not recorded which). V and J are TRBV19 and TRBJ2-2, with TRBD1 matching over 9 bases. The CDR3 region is CASSIGQGRTGELFF. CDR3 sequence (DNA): TGTGCCAGTAGTATCGGACAGGGGAGGACCGGGGAGCTGTTTTTT.